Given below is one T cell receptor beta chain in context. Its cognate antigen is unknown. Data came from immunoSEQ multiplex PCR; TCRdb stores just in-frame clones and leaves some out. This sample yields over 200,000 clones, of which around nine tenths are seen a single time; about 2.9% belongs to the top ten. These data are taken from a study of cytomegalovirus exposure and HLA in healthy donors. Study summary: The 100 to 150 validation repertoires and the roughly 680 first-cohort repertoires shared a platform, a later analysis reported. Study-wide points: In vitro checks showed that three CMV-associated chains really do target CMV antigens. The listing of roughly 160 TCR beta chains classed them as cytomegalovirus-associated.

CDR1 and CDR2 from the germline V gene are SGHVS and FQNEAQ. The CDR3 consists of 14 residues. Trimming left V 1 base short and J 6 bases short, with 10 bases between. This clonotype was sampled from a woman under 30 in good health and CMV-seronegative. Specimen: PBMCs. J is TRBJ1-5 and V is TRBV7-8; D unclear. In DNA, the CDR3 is TGTGCCAGCAGCTTAGGGGCTGTAATTCAGCCCCAGCATTTT. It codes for CASSLGAVIQPQHF.